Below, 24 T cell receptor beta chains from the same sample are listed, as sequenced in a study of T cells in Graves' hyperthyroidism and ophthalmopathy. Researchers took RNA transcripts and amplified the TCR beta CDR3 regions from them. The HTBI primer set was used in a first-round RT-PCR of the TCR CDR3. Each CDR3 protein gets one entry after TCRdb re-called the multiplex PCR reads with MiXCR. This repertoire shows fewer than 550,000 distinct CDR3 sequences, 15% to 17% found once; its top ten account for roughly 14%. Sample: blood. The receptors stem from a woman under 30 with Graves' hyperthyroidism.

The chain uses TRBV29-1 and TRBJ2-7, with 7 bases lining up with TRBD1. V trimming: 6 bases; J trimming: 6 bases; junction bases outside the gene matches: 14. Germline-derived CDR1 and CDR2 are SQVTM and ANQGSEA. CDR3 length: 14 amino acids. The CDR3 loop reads CSVGAGTASSEQYF. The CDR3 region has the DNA TGCAGCGTGGGGGCCGGGACAGCTTCTTCCGAGCAGTACTTC.

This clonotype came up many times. This CDR3 is CASSVNRYYYEQYF. The DNA of the CDR3 is TGTGCCAGCAGTGTAAACCGGTATTACTACGAGCAGTACTTC. The V call is TRBV2, the J call TRBJ2-7, with D unresolved. CDR3 length: 14 amino acids. V lost 4 bases, J lost 3 bases, and 13 bases lay in between. The germline V gene encodes CDR1 SNHLY and CDR2 FYNNEI.

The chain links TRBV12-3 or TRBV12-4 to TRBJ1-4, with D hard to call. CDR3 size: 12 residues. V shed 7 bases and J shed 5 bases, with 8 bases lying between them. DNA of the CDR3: TGTGCCAGCACGCGGAGAAATGAAAAACTGTTTTTT. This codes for CASTRRNEKLFF.

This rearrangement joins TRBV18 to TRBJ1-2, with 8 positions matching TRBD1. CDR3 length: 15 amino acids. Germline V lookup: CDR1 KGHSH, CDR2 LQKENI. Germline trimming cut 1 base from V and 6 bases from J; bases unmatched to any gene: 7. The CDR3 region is CASSPLAGGTDGYTF. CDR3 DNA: TGTGCCAGCTCACCACTTGCAGGGGGCACGGATGGCTACACCTTC.

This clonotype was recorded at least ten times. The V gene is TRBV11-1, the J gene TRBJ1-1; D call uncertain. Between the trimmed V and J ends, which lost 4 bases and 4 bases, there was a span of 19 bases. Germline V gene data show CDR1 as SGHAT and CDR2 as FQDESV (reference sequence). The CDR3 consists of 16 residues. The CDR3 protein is CASSSFQPGVGTEAFF. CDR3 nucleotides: TGTGCCAGCAGCTCCTTCCAACCAGGAGTAGGCACTGAAGCTTTCTTT.

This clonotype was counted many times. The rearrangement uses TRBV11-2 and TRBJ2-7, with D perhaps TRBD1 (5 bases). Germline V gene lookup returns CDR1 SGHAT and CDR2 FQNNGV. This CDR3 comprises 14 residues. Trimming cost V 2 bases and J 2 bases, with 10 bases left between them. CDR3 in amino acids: CASSLNRQTYEQYF. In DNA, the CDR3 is TGTGCCAGCAGCTTAAACAGGCAGACCTACGAGCAGTACTTC.

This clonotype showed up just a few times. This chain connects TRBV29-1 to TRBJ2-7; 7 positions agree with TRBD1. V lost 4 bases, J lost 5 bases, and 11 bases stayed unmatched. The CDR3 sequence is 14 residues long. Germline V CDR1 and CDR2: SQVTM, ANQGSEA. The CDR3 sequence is CSVGGRQGLNEQYF. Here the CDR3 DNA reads TGCAGCGTTGGGGGGAGACAGGGCCTAAACGAGCAGTACTTC.

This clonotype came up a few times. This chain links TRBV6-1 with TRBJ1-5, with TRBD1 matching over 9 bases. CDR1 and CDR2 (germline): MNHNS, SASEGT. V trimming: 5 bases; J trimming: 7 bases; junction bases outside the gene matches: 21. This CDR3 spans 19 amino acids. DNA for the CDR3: TGTGCCAGCAGTTATTCCGAAGTCCCGGGACAGGGTTATCGACAGCCCCAGCATTTT. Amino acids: CASSYSEVPGQGYRQPQHF.

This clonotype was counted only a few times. CDR3: CSARVGNGNTIYF. The CDR3 coding sequence is TGCAGTGCTAGAGTGGGAAATGGAAACACCATATATTTT. The chain combines TRBV20-1 with TRBJ1-3, with D hard to call. Germline V gene data show CDR1 as DFQATT and CDR2 as SNEGSKA (reference sequence). The CDR3 has 13 amino acids. The V and J ends lost 1 base and 3 bases respectively, with 7 bases between them.

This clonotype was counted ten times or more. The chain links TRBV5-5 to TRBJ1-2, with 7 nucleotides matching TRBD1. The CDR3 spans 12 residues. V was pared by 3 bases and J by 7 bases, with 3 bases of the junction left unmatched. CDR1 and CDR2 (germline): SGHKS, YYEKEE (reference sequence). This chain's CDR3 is CASSSTGPGYTF. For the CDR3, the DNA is TGTGCCAGCAGCTCGACAGGGCCTGGCTACACCTTC.

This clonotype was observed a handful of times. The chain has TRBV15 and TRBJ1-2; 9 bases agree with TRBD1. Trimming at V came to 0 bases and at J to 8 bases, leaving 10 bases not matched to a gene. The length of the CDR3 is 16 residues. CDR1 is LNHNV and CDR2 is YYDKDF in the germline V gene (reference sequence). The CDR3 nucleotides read TGTGCCACCAGCAGAGATAACAGGGGGCGAGGAGAGGGCTACACCTTC. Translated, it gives CATSRDNRGRGEGYTF.

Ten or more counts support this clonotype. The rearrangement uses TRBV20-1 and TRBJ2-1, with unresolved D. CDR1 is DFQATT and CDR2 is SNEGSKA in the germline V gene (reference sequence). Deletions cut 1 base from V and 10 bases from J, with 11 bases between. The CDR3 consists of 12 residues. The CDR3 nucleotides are TGCAGTGCTAGAGCTGACCGGGCCGAGCAGTTCTTC. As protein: CSARADRAEQFF.

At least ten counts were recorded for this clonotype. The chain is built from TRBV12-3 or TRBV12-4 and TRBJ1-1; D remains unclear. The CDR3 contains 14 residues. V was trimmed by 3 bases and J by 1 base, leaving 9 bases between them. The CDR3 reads CASSFMGSNTEAFF. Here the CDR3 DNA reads TGTGCCAGCAGTTTCATGGGGTCGAACACTGAAGCTTTCTTT.

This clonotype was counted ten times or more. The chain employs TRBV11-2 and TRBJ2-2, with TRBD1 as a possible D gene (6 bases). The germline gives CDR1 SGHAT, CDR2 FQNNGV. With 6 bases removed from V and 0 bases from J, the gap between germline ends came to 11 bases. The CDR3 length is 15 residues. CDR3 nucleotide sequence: TGTGCCAGCAGTTATCGACAGGCGAACACCGGGGAGCTGTTTTTT. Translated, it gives CASSYRQANTGELFF.

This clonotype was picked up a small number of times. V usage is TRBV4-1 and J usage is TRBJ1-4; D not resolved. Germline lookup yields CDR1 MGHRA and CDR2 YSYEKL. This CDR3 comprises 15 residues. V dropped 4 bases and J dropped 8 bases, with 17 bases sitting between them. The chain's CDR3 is CASSPREGLKEKLFF. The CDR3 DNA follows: TGCGCCAGCAGCCCAAGAGAGGGATTAAAAGAAAAACTGTTTTTT.

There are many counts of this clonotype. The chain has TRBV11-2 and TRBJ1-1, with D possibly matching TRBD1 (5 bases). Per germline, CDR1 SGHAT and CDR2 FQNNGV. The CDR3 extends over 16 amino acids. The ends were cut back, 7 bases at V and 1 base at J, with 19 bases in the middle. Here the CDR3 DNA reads TGTGCCAGCACCCCAAAAAAACAGGTACGGAACACTGAAGCTTTCTTT. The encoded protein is CASTPKKQVRNTEAFF.

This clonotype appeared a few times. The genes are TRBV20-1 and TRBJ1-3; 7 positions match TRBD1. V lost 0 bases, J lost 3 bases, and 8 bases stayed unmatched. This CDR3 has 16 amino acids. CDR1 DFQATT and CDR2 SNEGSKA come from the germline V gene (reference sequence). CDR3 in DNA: TGCAGTGCTAGAGATCTTAACAGGGGAGTTGGAAACACCATATATTTT. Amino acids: CSARDLNRGVGNTIYF.

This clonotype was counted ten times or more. CDR3 in DNA: TGTGCCAGTAATATAGAAGGGGGGAGCTCCTACAATGAGCAGTTCTTC. The encoded protein is CASNIEGGSSYNEQFF. The rearrangement links TRBV7-2 to TRBJ2-1; D possibly uses TRBD1 or TRBD2 (6 bases each). V lost 9 bases and J lost 0, with 18 bases in between. The CDR3 sequence is 16 residues long. CDR1 is SGHTA, CDR2 FQGNSA, per germline. Together with reference TRBV7-2 and TRBJ2-1, the CDR3 gives the full variable domain: GAGVSQSPSNKVTEKGKDVELRCDPISGHTALYWYRQSLGQGLEFLIYFQGNSAPDKSGLPSDRFSAERTGGSVSTLTIQRTQQEDSAVYLCASNIEGGSSYNEQFFGPGTRLTVL.

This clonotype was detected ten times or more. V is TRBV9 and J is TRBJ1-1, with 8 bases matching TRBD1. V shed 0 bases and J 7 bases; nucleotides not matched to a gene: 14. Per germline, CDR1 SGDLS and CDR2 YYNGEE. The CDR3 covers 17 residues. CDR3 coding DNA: TGTGCCAGCAGCGTAGAGTGGAGGAGGGGGACAGGAGATGAAGCTTTCTTT. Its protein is CASSVEWRRGTGDEAFF. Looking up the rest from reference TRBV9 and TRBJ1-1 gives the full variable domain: DSGVTQTPKHLITATGQRVTLRCSPRSGDLSVYWYQQSLDQGLQFLIQYYNGEERAKGNILERFSAQQFPDLHSELNLSSLELGDSALYFCASSVEWRRGTGDEAFFGQGTRLTVV.

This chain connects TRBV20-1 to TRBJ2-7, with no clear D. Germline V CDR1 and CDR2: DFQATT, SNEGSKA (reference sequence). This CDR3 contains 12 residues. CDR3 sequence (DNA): TGCACCCCTAGGTCAGGCGGCTACGAGCAGTACTTC. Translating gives CTPRSGGYEQYF.

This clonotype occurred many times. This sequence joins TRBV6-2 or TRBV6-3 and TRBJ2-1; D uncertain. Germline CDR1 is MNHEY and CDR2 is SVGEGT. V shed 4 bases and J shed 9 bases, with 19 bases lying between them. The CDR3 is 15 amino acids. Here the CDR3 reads CASSLGASINREQFF. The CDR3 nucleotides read TGTGCCAGCAGTTTAGGAGCGAGTATCAACCGTGAGCAGTTCTTC.

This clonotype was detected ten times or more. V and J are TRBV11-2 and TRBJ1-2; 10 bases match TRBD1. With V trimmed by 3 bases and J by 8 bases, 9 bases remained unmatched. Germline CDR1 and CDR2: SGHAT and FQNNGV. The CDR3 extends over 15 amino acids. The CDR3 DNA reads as TGTGCCAGCAGCTTGTTGGGACAGGGGAAGGTCGGCTACACCTTC. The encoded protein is CASSLLGQGKVGYTF.

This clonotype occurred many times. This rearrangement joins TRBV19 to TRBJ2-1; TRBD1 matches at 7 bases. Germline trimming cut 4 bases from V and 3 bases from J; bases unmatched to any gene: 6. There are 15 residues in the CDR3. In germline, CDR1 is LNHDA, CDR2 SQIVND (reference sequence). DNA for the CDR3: TGTGCCAGTAGTACAGACAGGGAGAGCTACAATGAGCAGTTCTTC. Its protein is CASSTDRESYNEQFF.

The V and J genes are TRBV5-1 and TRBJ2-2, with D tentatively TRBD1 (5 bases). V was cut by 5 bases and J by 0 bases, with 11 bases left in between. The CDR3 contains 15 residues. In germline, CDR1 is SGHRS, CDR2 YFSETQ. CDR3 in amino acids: CASSHRQTNTGELFF. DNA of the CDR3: TGCGCCAGCAGTCATAGACAGACGAACACCGGGGAGCTGTTTTTT.